The rows below give T cell receptor beta chains drawn from one sample of a study of regulatory T cells in long-lasting Graves disease. TCRdb passed the multiplex PCR reads through MiXCR, listing each CDR3 protein once. The sample holds about 660,000 distinct CDR3 sequences, around 30% seen once. The input for sequencing was peripheral blood mononuclear cells (PBMCs), taken when the disease was refractory, from a patient treated with antithyroid drugs. These receptors all come from a female donor with Graves disease. Each CDR3 is given with its conserved first and last residue. D genes are given only for firm matches. Not all rows give a size; the values are once, few, many and, for expanded clones, a class.

D gene	V gene	J gene	clone size	CDR3 protein	CDR3 DNA
NA	TRBV18	TRBJ2-5	few	CASSPLRFETQYF	TGTGCCAGCTCACCACTTCGGTTTGAGACCCAGTACTTC
NA	TRBV6-1	TRBJ2-7	NA	CASSRSPYEQYF	TGTGCCAGCTCTAGGTCACCCTACGAGCAGTACTTC
NA	TRBV5-1	TRBJ2-7	NA	CASQIAGTVVHEQYF	TGCGCCAGCCAAATCGCCGGGACCGTCGTACACGAGCAGTACTTC
NA	TRBV10-1	TRBJ1-3	NA	CASSGGDSGNTIYF	TGCGCCAGCAGTGGAGGGGACTCTGGAAACACCATATATTTT
NA	TRBV5-1	TRBJ1-1	NA	CASSLSRSGAGNTEAFF	TGCGCCAGCAGCTTGTCCCGTTCCGGGGCCGGGAACACTGAAGCTTTCTTT
TRBD2	TRBV7-3	TRBJ2-1	NA	CASSPLLRTSVGGEQFF	TGTGCCAGCAGCCCACTTCTAAGGACTAGCGTGGGCGGTGAGCAGTTCTTC
NA	TRBV5-5	TRBJ1-5	few	CASSLVLQGGQPQHF	TGTGCCAGCAGCTTGGTTCTACAGGGTGGTCAGCCCCAGCATTTT
TRBD1	TRBV20-1	TRBJ1-2	few	CSARDRNRGTYGYTF	TGCAGTGCTAGAGATAGGAACAGGGGTACTTATGGCTACACCTTC
NA	TRBV28	TRBJ1-2	few	CASSSPGPYGYTF	TGTGCCAGCAGTTCCCCCGGGCCCTATGGCTACACCTTC
NA	TRBV19	TRBJ2-7	NA	CASRGGMWMDEQYF	TGTGCCAGTAGAGGGGGGATGTGGATGGACGAGCAGTACTTC
NA	TRBV3-1	TRBJ1-1	NA	CASSQEVGRATEAFF	TGTGCCAGCAGCCAAGAGGTTGGCAGAGCTACTGAAGCTTTCTTT
NA	TRBV27	TRBJ1-1	NA	CASSSSPGWHTEAFF	TGTGCCAGCAGTTCGTCCCCAGGGTGGCACACTGAAGCTTTCTTT
NA	TRBV3-1	TRBJ1-5	NA	CASSRDSGVDQPQHF	TGTGCCAGCAGCCGCGACAGTGGTGTGGATCAGCCCCAGCATTTT
NA	TRBV5-6	TRBJ2-5	few	CASSISGQLETQYF	TGTGCCAGCAGCATCAGCGGGCAGCTAGAGACCCAGTACTTC
NA	TRBV6-5	TRBJ2-7	NA	CASSYHRASEQYF	TGTGCCAGCAGTTACCATCGGGCTTCCGAGCAGTACTTC
NA	TRBV11-2	TRBJ2-6	NA	CASSPQPSWAGANVLTF	TGTGCCAGCAGCCCCCAACCCTCGTGGGCTGGGGCCAACGTCCTGACTTTC
TRBD1	TRBV3-1	TRBJ2-5	NA	CASSHSPGTEETQYF	TGTGCCAGCAGCCACAGCCCCGGGACAGAAGAGACCCAGTACTTC
NA	TRBV29-1	TRBJ2-7	NA	CSVPGPGSYEQYF	TGCAGCGTCCCAGGGCCCGGCTCCTACGAGCAGTACTTC
NA	TRBV6-1	TRBJ2-5	NA	CASSRGGIQETQYF	TGTGCCAGCAGTCGGGGCGGAATTCAAGAGACCCAGTACTTC
TRBD1	TRBV5-6	TRBJ1-4	few	CASSWGQGPNEKLFF	TGTGCCAGCAGCTGGGGACAGGGGCCTAATGAAAAACTGTTTTTT
NA	TRBV19	TRBJ1-1	once	CASISLATEAFF	TGTGCCAGTATATCCCTGGCGACTGAAGCTTTCTTT
TRBD1	TRBV6-1	TRBJ2-2	NA	CASRPTGVNTGELFF	TGTGCCAGCAGACCGACAGGGGTGAACACCGGGGAGCTGTTTTTT
NA	TRBV12-3/TRBV12-4	TRBJ1-4	few	CASSLRGGSNEKLFF	TGTGCCAGCAGTTTACGGGGGGGCTCTAATGAAAAACTGTTTTTT
NA	TRBV11-2	TRBJ2-2	few	CASSLESGFPTGELFF	TGTGCCAGCAGCTTAGAATCAGGGTTCCCCACCGGGGAGCTGTTTTTT
TRBD1	TRBV25-1	TRBJ1-4	few	CASSVGGVSEKLFF	TGTGCCAGCAGTGTAGGGGGCGTTAGCGAAAAACTGTTTTTT
NA	TRBV12-3/TRBV12-4	TRBJ1-2	many	CASSLALGRNYGYTF	TGTGCCAGCAGTTTAGCGCTTGGCCGTAACTATGGCTACACCTTC
NA	TRBV27	TRBJ1-2	many	CASSFPQGDGYTF	TGTGCCAGCAGTTTTCCTCAGGGTGATGGCTACACCTTC
NA	TRBV7-3	TRBJ1-1	few	CASSPRPYGVKAFF	TGTGCCAGCAGCCCACGGCCGTACGGGGTTAAAGCTTTCTTT
TRBD2	TRBV12-3/TRBV12-4	TRBJ2-5	few	CASSLGGWGTQETQYF	TGTGCCAGCAGTTTGGGGGGGTGGGGGACGCAAGAGACCCAGTACTTC
NA	TRBV20-1	TRBJ1-2	NA	CSAQDGIYGYTF	TGCAGTGCCCAAGACGGTATCTATGGCTACACCTTC
NA	TRBV13	TRBJ2-2	NA	CASSLGPGAGPGELFF	TGTGCCAGCAGCTTAGGTCCAGGGGCAGGACCCGGGGAGCTGTTTTTT
NA	TRBV6-2/TRBV6-3	TRBJ1-2	NA	CASSYVAGTNYGYTF	TGTGCCAGCAGTTACGTTGCAGGAACTAACTATGGCTACACCTTC
NA	TRBV19	TRBJ2-4	few	CASIGVIGIQYF	TGTGCCAGTATTGGGGTGATAGGCATTCAGTACTTC
TRBD2	TRBV11-3	TRBJ2-2	few	CASSFPGLAGDTGELFF	TGTGCCAGCAGCTTCCCGGGACTAGCGGGTGACACCGGGGAGCTGTTTTTT
NA	TRBV9	TRBJ1-1	NA	CASSVGYGGNTEAFF	TGTGCCAGCAGCGTAGGTTATGGGGGGAACACTGAAGCTTTCTTT
TRBD1	TRBV5-1	TRBJ1-4	NA	CASSRGTGGYEKLFF	TGCGCCAGCAGCCGTGGGACAGGGGGGTATGAAAAACTGTTTTTT
NA	TRBV11-1	TRBJ2-7	NA	CASSLASRGSYEQYF	TGTGCCAGCAGCTTAGCCTCCAGGGGATCCTACGAGCAGTACTTC
NA	TRBV6-2/TRBV6-3	TRBJ1-2	few	CASSYVRDGAFSYGYTF	TGTGCCAGCAGTTACGTCCGGGACGGAGCCTTTTCCTATGGCTACACCTTC
TRBD1	TRBV29-1	TRBJ2-7	many	CSVEGQRSYEQYF	TGCAGCGTTGAGGGACAGCGCTCCTACGAGCAGTACTTC
NA	TRBV11-2	TRBJ1-1	many	CASSRRGAPNTEAFF	TGTGCCAGCAGCCGTCGCGGGGCCCCGAACACTGAAGCTTTCTTT